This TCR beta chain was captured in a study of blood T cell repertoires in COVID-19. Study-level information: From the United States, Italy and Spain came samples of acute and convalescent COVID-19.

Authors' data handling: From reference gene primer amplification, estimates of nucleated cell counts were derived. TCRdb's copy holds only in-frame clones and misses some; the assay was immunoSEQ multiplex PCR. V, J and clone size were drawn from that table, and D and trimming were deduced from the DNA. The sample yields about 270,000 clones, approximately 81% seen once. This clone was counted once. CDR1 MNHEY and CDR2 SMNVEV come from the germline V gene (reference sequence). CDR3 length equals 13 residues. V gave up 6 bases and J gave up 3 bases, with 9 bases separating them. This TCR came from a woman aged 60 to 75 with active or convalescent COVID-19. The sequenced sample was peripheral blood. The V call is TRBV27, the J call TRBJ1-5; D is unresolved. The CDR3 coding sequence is TGTGCCAGCAGCCAAACCTACAATCAGCCCCAGCATTTT. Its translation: CASSQTYNQPQHF.